These T cell receptor beta chains were read from a single sample in a study of early T cells in non-severe SARS-CoV-2 infection. TCRdb reanalysed the 5' RACE reads using MiXCR and keeps one entry per CDR3 protein. The repertoire consists of around 93,000 distinct CDR3 sequences, with 9.5% to 15% occurring once and the leading ten covering 4.4%. The material sequenced was whole blood, taken at baseline. These receptors all come from an adult who was a healthcare worker with PCR-confirmed SARS-CoV-2 infection or an uninfected control (not recorded which). Both conserved end residues are part of each CDR3. Each record gives: V gene, clone size, J gene, CDR3 protein. Not every row has a clone size; where given, it reads once, few, many or a size class.

v_gene: TRBV20-1; abundance: many; j_gene: TRBJ2-1; CDR3aa: CSATPRDSSYNEQFF
v_gene: TRBV5-1; abundance: .; j_gene: TRBJ2-2; CDR3aa: CASRTNRAPKSGELFF
v_gene: TRBV28; abundance: many; j_gene: TRBJ2-4; CDR3aa: CASSIDGQKKNIQYF
v_gene: TRBV7-6; abundance: many; j_gene: TRBJ2-6; CDR3aa: CASSPVPSGANVLTF
v_gene: TRBV20-1; abundance: few; j_gene: TRBJ2-5; CDR3aa: CSAREVGETQYF
v_gene: TRBV6-6; abundance: few; j_gene: TRBJ2-5; CDR3aa: CASSRDRVETQYF
v_gene: TRBV7-9; abundance: many; j_gene: TRBJ2-5; CDR3aa: CASSLGRYQETQYF
v_gene: TRBV29-1; abundance: .; j_gene: TRBJ1-2; CDR3aa: CSVTGQPGGGYTF
v_gene: TRBV30; abundance: few; j_gene: TRBJ1-6; CDR3aa: CAWSLLNSPLHF
v_gene: TRBV11-2; abundance: .; j_gene: TRBJ2-1; CDR3aa: CASSLLADEQFF
v_gene: TRBV18; abundance: .; j_gene: TRBJ2-5; CDR3aa: CASSLNRDPQETQYF
v_gene: TRBV5-1; abundance: few; j_gene: TRBJ1-2; CDR3aa: CASSLAGTQPLGYTF
v_gene: TRBV20-1; abundance: .; j_gene: TRBJ2-5; CDR3aa: CSARENRDRGETQYF
v_gene: TRBV2; abundance: many; j_gene: TRBJ2-7; CDR3aa: CASSSASWDYEQYF
v_gene: TRBV16; abundance: few; j_gene: TRBJ2-5; CDR3aa: CASSNSGGSETQYF
v_gene: TRBV18; abundance: few; j_gene: TRBJ2-7; CDR3aa: CASSPLGGSPYEQYF
v_gene: TRBV6-5; abundance: .; j_gene: TRBJ2-2; CDR3aa: CASRDRGTGELFF
v_gene: TRBV6-2/TRBV6-3; abundance: many; j_gene: TRBJ1-5; CDR3aa: CASSQGRPQHF
v_gene: TRBV5-4; abundance: few; j_gene: TRBJ2-3; CDR3aa: CASSHGGLTDTQYF
v_gene: TRBV21-1; abundance: few; j_gene: TRBJ2-3; CDR3aa: CSSRIRGSTDTQYF
v_gene: TRBV20-1; abundance: few; j_gene: TRBJ2-1; CDR3aa: CSARGERVSSYNEQFF
v_gene: TRBV5-5; abundance: many; j_gene: TRBJ2-5; CDR3aa: CASSLSPGSTKTQYF
v_gene: TRBV12-3/TRBV12-4; abundance: many; j_gene: TRBJ1-3; CDR3aa: CASSLTGSGNTIYF
v_gene: TRBV5-1; abundance: .; j_gene: TRBJ2-7; CDR3aa: CASSLIGTASTEQYF
v_gene: TRBV29-1; abundance: .; j_gene: TRBJ2-5; CDR3aa: CSVEIYQETQYF
v_gene: TRBV20-1; abundance: many; j_gene: TRBJ2-7; CDR3aa: CSARAGGQGRSYEQYF
v_gene: TRBV2; abundance: .; j_gene: TRBJ2-3; CDR3aa: CASSEGTSAWDTQYF
v_gene: TRBV7-6; abundance: many; j_gene: TRBJ2-3; CDR3aa: CASSLAGETDTQYF
v_gene: TRBV10-3; abundance: .; j_gene: TRBJ2-3; CDR3aa: CAVRASTDTQYF
v_gene: TRBV4-2; abundance: many; j_gene: TRBJ1-4; CDR3aa: CASSQEQGANEKLFF
v_gene: TRBV7-9; abundance: .; j_gene: TRBJ1-1; CDR3aa: CASSHLIRGAPNTEAFF
v_gene: TRBV6-5; abundance: .; j_gene: TRBJ1-5; CDR3aa: CASSSIGEGNQPQHF
v_gene: TRBV6-1; abundance: few; j_gene: TRBJ1-1; CDR3aa: CASSDRQKNTEAFF
v_gene: TRBV29-1; abundance: few; j_gene: TRBJ2-3; CDR3aa: CSVAGLAGITDTQYF
v_gene: TRBV5-6; abundance: few; j_gene: TRBJ2-7; CDR3aa: CASSLGGGGAYEQYF
v_gene: TRBV9; abundance: .; j_gene: TRBJ2-3; CDR3aa: CASSVAPGDSMQYF
v_gene: TRBV5-4; abundance: many; j_gene: TRBJ2-1; CDR3aa: CASSLGGRNNEQFF
v_gene: TRBV20-1; abundance: .; j_gene: TRBJ2-7; CDR3aa: CSATRTVGGEQYF
v_gene: TRBV5-6; abundance: .; j_gene: TRBJ2-7; CDR3aa: CASSPTPHYEQYF
v_gene: TRBV20-1; abundance: few; j_gene: TRBJ2-1; CDR3aa: CSAKIPGLFGEQFF
v_gene: TRBV5-4; abundance: many; j_gene: TRBJ2-7; CDR3aa: CASSSDKDQYF
v_gene: TRBV28; abundance: .; j_gene: TRBJ2-1; CDR3aa: CASGSGEAYNEQFF
v_gene: TRBV7-8; abundance: few; j_gene: TRBJ2-2; CDR3aa: CASSITSHRNTGELFF
v_gene: TRBV20-1; abundance: few; j_gene: TRBJ1-2; CDR3aa: CSATGQGTNYGYTF
v_gene: TRBV10-1; abundance: few; j_gene: TRBJ2-2; CDR3aa: CASSDSGFAGELFF
v_gene: TRBV5-4; abundance: .; j_gene: TRBJ2-3; CDR3aa: CASSYGVEDTQYF
v_gene: TRBV29-1; abundance: .; j_gene: TRBJ1-2; CDR3aa: CSVRTETGNYGYTF
v_gene: TRBV19; abundance: many; j_gene: TRBJ2-3; CDR3aa: CASSSGVTPAKKQYF
v_gene: TRBV29-1; abundance: few; j_gene: TRBJ2-5; CDR3aa: CSVEAWDSQETQYF